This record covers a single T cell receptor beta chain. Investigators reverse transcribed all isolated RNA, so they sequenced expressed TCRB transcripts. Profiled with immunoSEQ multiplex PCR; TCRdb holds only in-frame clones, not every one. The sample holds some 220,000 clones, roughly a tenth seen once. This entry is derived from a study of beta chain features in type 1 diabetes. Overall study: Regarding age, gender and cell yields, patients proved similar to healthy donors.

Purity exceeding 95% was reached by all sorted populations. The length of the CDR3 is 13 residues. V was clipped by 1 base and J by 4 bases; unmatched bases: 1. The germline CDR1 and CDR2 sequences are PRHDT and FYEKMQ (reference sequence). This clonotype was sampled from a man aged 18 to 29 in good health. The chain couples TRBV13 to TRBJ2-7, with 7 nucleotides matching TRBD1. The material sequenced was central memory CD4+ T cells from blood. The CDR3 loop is CASSLEQGYEQYF. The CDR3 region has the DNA TGTGCCAGCAGCTTAGAACAGGGGTACGAGCAGTACTTC.